The rows below give T cell receptor beta chains drawn from one sample of a study of T cell changes during pregnancy in multiple sclerosis. The method was immunoSEQ multiplex PCR; TCRdb's version includes in-frame clones alone and lacks a portion of them. The table lists roughly 100,000 clones, around 92% of them singletons. This material consisted of peripheral blood, taken after pregnancy. These receptors were taken from a female donor in good health, enrolled as a control in a pregnancy study. The CDR3 runs from the conserved cysteine through the conserved F or W. A D gene is named only where the DNA matches it firmly. The size of a clone is reported for some rows only, either as once, few or many, or as a class for expanded clones.

J gene: TRBJ1-2
V gene: TRBV7-2
D gene: .
clone size: .
CDR3 protein: CASGGRASGYTF
CDR3 DNA: TGTGCCAGCGGGGGCAGGGCATCTGGCTACACCTTC

J gene: TRBJ2-7
V gene: TRBV28
D gene: TRBD2
clone size: .
CDR3 protein: CASSPQRQLAGGHEQYF
CDR3 DNA: TGTGCCAGCAGTCCCCAACGACAACTAGCGGGGGGTCACGAGCAGTACTTC

J gene: TRBJ1-1
V gene: TRBV2
D gene: .
clone size: .
CDR3 protein: CASSVRGADTEAFF
CDR3 DNA: TGTGCCAGCAGTGTGCGGGGGGCGGACACTGAAGCTTTCTTT

J gene: TRBJ2-5
V gene: TRBV7-2
D gene: .
clone size: once
CDR3 protein: CASSISTAWGPETQYF
CDR3 DNA: TGTGCCAGCAGCATCTCGACAGCCTGGGGTCCAGAGACCCAGTACTTC

J gene: TRBJ2-3
V gene: TRBV5-1
D gene: .
clone size: .
CDR3 protein: CASSSGWASTDTQYF
CDR3 DNA: TGCGCCAGCAGCTCGGGGTGGGCCTCCACAGATACGCAGTATTTT

J gene: TRBJ1-2
V gene: TRBV4-3
D gene: TRBD1
clone size: .
CDR3 protein: CASSRGAGTGDGYTF
CDR3 DNA: TGCGCCAGCAGCAGGGGTGCCGGGACAGGCGACGGCTACACCTTC

J gene: TRBJ1-1
V gene: TRBV11-2
D gene: TRBD1
clone size: .
CDR3 protein: CASRSNKQGGLTEAFF
CDR3 DNA: TGTGCCAGCAGGTCAAACAAACAGGGGGGTCTAACTGAAGCTTTCTTT

J gene: TRBJ2-2
V gene: TRBV18
D gene: TRBD2
clone size: .
CDR3 protein: CASGRPSGSLGELFF
CDR3 DNA: TGTGCCAGCGGCCGTCCTAGCGGGTCGCTCGGGGAGCTGTTTTTT

J gene: TRBJ1-4
V gene: TRBV6-5
D gene: TRBD1
clone size: few
CDR3 protein: CASSREGGREKLFF
CDR3 DNA: TGTGCCAGCAGCCGGGAAGGGGGCCGCGAAAAACTGTTTTTT

J gene: TRBJ2-2
V gene: TRBV6-5
D gene: .
clone size: .
CDR3 protein: CASSSRTGELFF
CDR3 DNA: TGTGCCAGCAGTTCCAGGACAGGGGAGCTGTTTTTT

J gene: TRBJ2-7
V gene: TRBV28
D gene: TRBD1
clone size: .
CDR3 protein: CASSLPWDSSYEQYF
CDR3 DNA: TGTGCCAGCAGTTTACCATGGGACAGCTCCTACGAGCAGTACTTC

J gene: TRBJ2-7
V gene: TRBV7-5
D gene: .
clone size: .
CDR3 protein: CARACVVYEQYF
CDR3 DNA: TGTGCCAGGGCTTGTGTGGTCTACGAGCAGTACTTC

J gene: TRBJ1-2
V gene: TRBV15
D gene: .
clone size: few
CDR3 protein: CATRLAGDPYGYTF
CDR3 DNA: TGTGCCACCAGATTGGCGGGGGACCCCTATGGCTACACCTTC

J gene: TRBJ2-6
V gene: TRBV7-7
D gene: TRBD1
clone size: .
CDR3 protein: CATVQGVISGANVLTF
CDR3 DNA: TGTGCCACCGTACAGGGGGTGATCTCTGGGGCCAACGTCCTGACTTTC

J gene: TRBJ2-1
V gene: TRBV7-9
D gene: TRBD2
clone size: .
CDR3 protein: CASSFRSGLSSYNEQFF
CDR3 DNA: TGTGCCAGCAGCTTCCGTAGCGGGTTAAGCTCCTACAATGAGCAGTTCTTC

J gene: TRBJ1-6
V gene: TRBV21-1
D gene: .
clone size: .
CDR3 protein: CASSTPIRRGRNSPLHF
CDR3 DNA: TGTGCCAGCAGCACCCCTATAAGGCGCGGGCGTAATTCACCCCTCCACTTT

J gene: TRBJ1-5
V gene: TRBV6-5
D gene: TRBD1
clone size: .
CDR3 protein: CASRKDRGRDQPQHF
CDR3 DNA: TGTGCCAGCAGGAAAGACAGGGGAAGGGATCAGCCCCAGCATTTT

J gene: TRBJ1-6
V gene: TRBV7-2
D gene: TRBD1
clone size: .
CDR3 protein: CASKGQGLSPLHF
CDR3 DNA: TGTGCCAGCAAGGGACAGGGGCTTTCACCCCTCCACTTT

J gene: TRBJ1-2
V gene: TRBV7-2
D gene: .
clone size: once
CDR3 protein: CASSLVGADYGYTF
CDR3 DNA: TGTGCCAGCAGCTTAGTGGGGGCCGACTATGGCTACACCTTC

J gene: TRBJ1-1
V gene: TRBV18
D gene: .
clone size: .
CDR3 protein: CASSPPTGHPNTEAFF
CDR3 DNA: TGTGCCAGCTCACCACCGACGGGACATCCGAACACTGAAGCTTTCTTT

J gene: TRBJ1-2
V gene: TRBV4-3
D gene: TRBD1
clone size: .
CDR3 protein: CASSQDPQTGSYGYTF
CDR3 DNA: TGCGCCAGCAGCCAAGACCCCCAGACAGGGAGCTATGGCTACACCTTC

J gene: TRBJ2-2
V gene: TRBV15
D gene: TRBD2
clone size: .
CDR3 protein: CATSSPGLAGVGELFF
CDR3 DNA: TGTGCCACCAGCAGCCCCGGACTAGCCGGAGTCGGGGAGCTGTTTTTT

J gene: TRBJ2-1
V gene: TRBV28
D gene: .
clone size: .
CDR3 protein: CASSQNNEQFF
CDR3 DNA: TGTGCCAGCAGTCAGAACAATGAGCAGTTCTTC

J gene: TRBJ1-5
V gene: TRBV7-9
D gene: TRBD1
clone size: .
CDR3 protein: CASSLGGTGGAMRPQHF
CDR3 DNA: TGTGCCAGCAGCTTAGGTGGGACAGGGGGCGCGATGCGGCCCCAGCATTTT

J gene: TRBJ1-5
V gene: TRBV6-1
D gene: .
clone size: .
CDR3 protein: CASTSYGLSNQPQHF
CDR3 DNA: TGTGCCAGCACCAGCTACGGACTCAGCAATCAGCCCCAGCATTTT

J gene: TRBJ1-5
V gene: TRBV28
D gene: .
clone size: .
CDR3 protein: CASSLTGGQPQHF
CDR3 DNA: TGTGCCAGCAGTTTAACGGGGGGACAGCCCCAGCATTTT

J gene: TRBJ2-1
V gene: TRBV9
D gene: .
clone size: .
CDR3 protein: CASSAAPNLVYEQFF
CDR3 DNA: TGTGCCAGCAGCGCAGCGCCTAACCTGGTCTATGAGCAGTTCTTC

J gene: TRBJ1-5
V gene: TRBV5-1
D gene: .
clone size: .
CDR3 protein: CASSPGIDSNQPQHF
CDR3 DNA: TGCGCCAGCTCCCCAGGGATAGATAGCAATCAGCCCCAGCATTTT

J gene: TRBJ1-2
V gene: TRBV18
D gene: .
clone size: .
CDR3 protein: CASSPKHGDPFGYTF
CDR3 DNA: TGTGCCAGCTCACCAAAACACGGGGATCCTTTTGGCTACACCTTC

J gene: TRBJ2-1
V gene: TRBV29-1
D gene: .
clone size: .
CDR3 protein: CSVGGPLSLYNEQFF
CDR3 DNA: TGCAGCGTGGGGGGACCTCTTAGTCTCTACAATGAGCAGTTCTTC

J gene: TRBJ1-5
V gene: TRBV7-2
D gene: .
clone size: .
CDR3 protein: CASSLAQGVGQPQHF
CDR3 DNA: TGTGCCAGCAGTCTAGCTCAAGGAGTCGGTCAGCCCCAGCATTTT

J gene: TRBJ1-2
V gene: TRBV29-1
D gene: .
clone size: .
CDR3 protein: CSVEAQVANYGYTF
CDR3 DNA: TGCAGCGTTGAAGCCCAGGTAGCTAACTATGGCTACACCTTC

J gene: TRBJ2-5
V gene: TRBV5-4
D gene: TRBD2
clone size: .
CDR3 protein: CASSPGTSGQETQYF
CDR3 DNA: TGTGCCAGCAGCCCCGGGACTAGCGGGCAAGAGACCCAGTACTTC